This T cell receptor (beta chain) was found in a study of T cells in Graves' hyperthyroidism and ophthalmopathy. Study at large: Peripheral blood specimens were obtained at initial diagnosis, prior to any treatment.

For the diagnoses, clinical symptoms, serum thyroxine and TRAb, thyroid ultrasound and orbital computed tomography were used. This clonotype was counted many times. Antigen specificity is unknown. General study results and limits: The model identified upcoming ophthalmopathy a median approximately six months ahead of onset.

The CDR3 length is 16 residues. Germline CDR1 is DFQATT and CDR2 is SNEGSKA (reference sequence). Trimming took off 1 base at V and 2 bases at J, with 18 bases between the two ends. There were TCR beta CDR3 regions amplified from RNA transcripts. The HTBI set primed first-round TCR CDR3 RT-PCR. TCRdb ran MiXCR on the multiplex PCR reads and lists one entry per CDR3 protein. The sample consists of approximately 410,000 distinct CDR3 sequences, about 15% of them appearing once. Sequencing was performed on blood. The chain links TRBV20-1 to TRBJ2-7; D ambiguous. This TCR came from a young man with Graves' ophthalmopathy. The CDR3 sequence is CSARGPSPRHTYEQYF. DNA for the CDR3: TGCAGTGCTAGAGGACCTTCCCCGAGACATACCTACGAGCAGTACTTC.